The 8 T cell receptor delta chains reported below all come from one sample, sequenced in a study of γδ T cells in repeated Plasmodium falciparum infection. TCRdb reprocessed the multiplex PCR reads through CATT. In the table there are 50,000 to 55,000 delta-chain clones, around 2% of which are singletons. Vgamma9/Vdelta2+ and Vdelta2-negative gammadelta T cells were flow-sorted from PBMC for bulk sequencing. Material for sequencing was gamma-delta T cells from blood. These receptors were collected from a pool of human donors (malaria-infected and uninfected, not separated).

In its sample, this clone was seen a few times. The amino acid sequence in TCRdb belongs to a much larger clone and departs from this DNA's translation at residue 12, likely a sequencing read error; the sequence shown is translated from the DNA. The V call is TRDV1, the J call TRDJ1, with 7 bases identical to TRDD2. The J gene, not given by TCRdb, was assigned here from a germline match of the nucleotide sequence. Germline CDR1 TSWWSYY, CDR2 QGS. This CDR3 spans 21 amino acids. V dropped 3 bases and J dropped 5; count of bases not matched to a gene: 27. CDR3 sequence (DNA): TGTGCTCTTGGGGATGGGGCCTTCCAATCCCTCCTTACCCTTCCTGGAGATAAACTCATCTTT. Translation gives CALGDGAFQSLLTLPGDKLIF.

Remarks on this clone: This sequence is one base from a far larger clone and is likely a read error. This specimen includes other DNA sequences encoding the same CDR3. The V call is TRDV1, the J call TRDJ1, with TRDD3 as a possible D gene (5 bases). The CDR3 totals 23 residues. Trimming left V 0 bases short and J 1 base short, with 33 bases between. Germline CDR1 and CDR2: TSWWSYY and QGS. The CDR3 here is CALGELVHPRYQGRIGGTDKLIF. DNA for the CDR3: TGTGCTCTTGGGGAACTAGTTCACCCGAGGTATCAGGGTCGGATAGGAGGCACCGATAAACTCATCTTT.

This clone was found many times. A far larger clone is just one base off, so this is likely a read error. Additional DNA sequences in this sample encode the identical CDR3. The chain uses TRDV1 and TRDJ2; a possible D gene is TRDD3 (8 bases). This CDR3 spans 23 amino acids. From germline, CDR1 is TSWWSYY and CDR2 QGS. The CDR3, as DNA: TGTGCTCTTGGGGCGATGGCCTTCCTCCATTTCACTGGGGGTCCCGCTTTGACAGCACAGCTCTTCTTT. This codes for CALGAMAFLHFTGGPALTAQLFF.

In regard to this clone: TCRdb has a much larger clone's protein, which differs at residue 10 from the translation of this DNA, likely because of a read error; what is shown is the protein translated from the DNA. The rearrangement links TRDV1 to TRDJ1; possibly TRDD2 or TRDD3 for D (7 bases each). Because TCRdb records no J gene, it was assigned here through a match of the DNA to germline. V lost 3 bases and J 4 bases, leaving 33 bases between the germline ends. This CDR3 region has 21 residues. In germline, CDR1 is TSWWSYY, CDR2 QGS. CDR3 loop: CALGDLSYPLQSWGLNDKLIF. CDR3 DNA: TGTGCTCTTGGGGATCTTTCCTACCCACTTCAAAGCTGGGGGCTTAACGATAAACTCATCTTT.

Of note for this clone: The protein given by TCRdb reflects a much larger clone and differs at residue 12 from this DNA's translation, likely from a read error; the protein shown is the DNA's translation. V is TRDV2 and J is TRDJ1; TRDD3 matches 7 bases. The J gene, absent from TCRdb, was called here by matching the DNA to germline. The CDR3 totals 16 residues. V lost 0 bases to trimming and J lost 6 bases; unmatched junction nucleotides: 12. Germline CDR1 and CDR2: GEAIGNYY and EKD. The CDR3 sequence: CACDTVGYQFSNKLIF. CDR3 DNA: TGTGCCTGTGACACCGTGGGATACCAGTTTTCCAATAAACTCATCTTT.

This clone was recorded many times. A read error likely explains this, since a far larger clone differs by one base. Other nucleotide sequences from this sample produce the same CDR3. This chain connects TRDV1 to TRDJ2; D tentatively fits TRDD2 or TRDD3 (6 bases each). Looked up from germline, CDR1 is TSWWSYY and CDR2 is QGS. CDR3 length equals 21 residues. The DNA of the CDR3 is TGTGCTCTTGGGGGTCGACTCCTACTGTTTGGGGGGCCGAAGGTGACGGCACAACTCTTCTTT. Its translation is CALGGRLLLFGGPKVTAQLFF.

This clone was detected many times. TCRdb lists the protein of a much larger clone for this DNA, which differs at residue 16, so this is likely a read error; the protein given here is translated from the DNA itself. The chain combines TRDV3 with TRDJ1; weak D call: TRDD2 (6 bases). TCRdb records no J gene; here it was assigned by comparing the DNA to germline. Per the germline V gene, CDR1 is TVYSNPD and CDR2 is GDNSRS (reference sequence). CDR3 length: 19 residues. The CDR3 protein is CAFADLPTSYYPYTDRLIF. The CDR3 bases are TGTGCCTTCGCAGACCTTCCCACCTCGTACTACCCTTACACCGATAGACTCATCTTT.

On this clone: TCRdb lists the protein of a much larger clone for this DNA, which differs at residue 17, so this is likely a read error; the protein given here is translated from the DNA itself. The J gene is TRDJ1, the V gene TRDV1, with TRDD3 as a possible D gene (5 bases). TCRdb records no J gene; here it was assigned by comparing the DNA to germline. The CDR3 has 28 amino acids. Germline V gene sequence: CDR1 TSWWSYY, CDR2 QGS. V was clipped by 0 bases and J by 7 bases, with 54 bases between them. CDR3 DNA: TGTGCTCTTGGGGAACTCTCTCACGAGGCCCCCGTCCCAGGACGCGTTCACTGGCCTCCCGGTGTATCGATTAAACTCATCTTT. It encodes CALGELSHEAPVPGRVHWPPGVSIKLIF.